The 14 T cell receptor beta chains below all came from one sample that was sequenced in a study of cytomegalovirus exposure and HLA in healthy donors. PCR was performed using 60 Vbeta and 13 Jbeta primers. TCRdb's copy holds only in-frame clones and misses some; the assay was immunoSEQ multiplex PCR. The sample holds 140,000 or so clones, approximately 79% seen once. The source material was PBMCs. Receptors originate from a man aged 18 to 30 in good health and CMV-seropositive.

V and J are TRBV19 and TRBJ2-3; D perhaps matches TRBD1 (7 bases). The CDR3 covers 17 residues. Trimming took 5 bases from V and 2 from J, leaving 20 bases between them. Germline V gene sequence: CDR1 LNHDA, CDR2 SQIVND (reference sequence). Written as DNA, the CDR3 is TGTGCCAGTAGTCGGAGGGACAGCAGTTCCCTCACAGATACGCAGTATTTT. This translates into CASSRRDSSSLTDTQYF.

This clone has more than one count but fewer than ten. This sequence joins TRBV4-1 and TRBJ1-2; 9 positions agree with TRBD1. Trimming cost V 0 bases and J 5 bases; bases outside gene matches: 4. Germline assignment: CDR1 MGHRA and CDR2 YSYEKL. This CDR3 is built from 15 residues. CDR3 sequence (DNA): TGCGCCAGCAGCCAAGATGGACAGGGGATTTATGGCTACACCTTC. Translation gives CASSQDGQGIYGYTF.

The J gene is TRBJ1-2, the V gene TRBV9; TRBD1 matches at 7 bases. This CDR3 is built from 16 residues. The V segment lost 2 bases and the J segment 4 bases; nucleotides outside the gene matches: 11. CDR1 is SGDLS and CDR2 is YYNGEE in the germline V gene. In DNA, the CDR3 is TGTGCCAGCAGCGTGGGCCCCGGGACAGATCTCTATGGCTACACCTTC. The encoded protein is CASSVGPGTDLYGYTF.

The V and J genes are TRBV2 and TRBJ2-2, with 9 positions matching TRBD2. V trimming: 2 bases; J trimming: 7 bases; junction bases outside the gene matches: 5. Germline assignment: CDR1 SNHLY and CDR2 FYNNEI. The CDR3 is made up of 15 amino acids. In nucleotides, the CDR3 is TGTGCCAGCAGTGAACGGCGGGGGGGCTTCGGGGAGCTGTTTTTT. As protein: CASSERRGGFGELFF.

This sequence joins TRBV5-1 and TRBJ2-1; maybe TRBD2 (5 bases). Germline V gene sequence: CDR1 SGHRS, CDR2 YFSETQ. V was trimmed by 2 bases and J by 10 bases, leaving 13 bases between them. The CDR3 has 13 amino acids. The CDR3 sequence is CASSFGVAWEQFF. Written as DNA, the CDR3 is TGCGCCAGCAGCTTCGGGGTTGCTTGGGAGCAGTTCTTC.

The rearrangement links TRBV23-1 to TRBJ1-5, with D maybe TRBD1 (5 bases). TRBV23-1 is an ORF, and what it does is uncertain. V gave up 11 bases and J gave up 4 bases, with 18 bases separating them. CDR3 length: 14 residues. CDR3 in DNA: TGCGCCGGAAATTGGACATCGCGGAATCAGCCCCAGCATTTT. Its translation: CAGNWTSRNQPQHF.

In its sample, this clone was seen a few times. This sequence joins TRBV7-3 and TRBJ2-7; 7 nucleotides agree with TRBD1. The CDR3 sequence is 13 residues long. V gave up 5 bases and J gave up 0 bases; unmatched junction bases: 1. CDR1 and CDR2 from the germline V gene are SGHTA and FQGTGA. CDR3 residues: CASSRDSSYEQYF. The CDR3 coding sequence is TGTGCCAGCAGCCGGGACAGCTCCTACGAGCAGTACTTC.

The sample holds a few counts of this clone. This rearrangement joins TRBV5-1 to TRBJ1-1; 8 bases are shared with TRBD1. This CDR3 has 18 residues. Germline-derived CDR1 and CDR2 are SGHRS and YFSETQ. Trimming at V came to 4 bases and at J to 0 bases, leaving 14 bases not matched to a gene. The CDR3 loop reads CASSPKVGGQVMNTEAFF. As DNA, the CDR3 is TGCGCCAGCAGCCCTAAGGTGGGGGGACAGGTAATGAACACTGAAGCTTTCTTT.

On this clone itself: This same CDR3 is encoded by further DNA sequences in the sample. The rearrangement joins TRBV5-4 to TRBJ2-7; 7 bases are a match to TRBD1. The CDR3 is made up of 13 amino acids. Germline CDR1 SGHNT, CDR2 YYREEE (reference sequence). J was trimmed by 4 bases and V by 5 bases; bases with no gene match: 6. CDR3 nucleotides: TGTGCCAGCAGTCTAAGGGGGCCGTACGAGCAGTACTTC. Its protein product is CASSLRGPYEQYF.

V and J are TRBV25-1 and TRBJ2-4; 8 positions agree with TRBD2. From germline, CDR1 is MGHDK and CDR2 SYGVNS. The CDR3 is 13 residues long. With 8 bases clipped from V and 5 bases from J, the junction kept 5 bases outside the gene matches. The CDR3 region is CASARGGQNIQYF. The CDR3 region has the DNA TGTGCCAGCGCCCGCGGGGGGCAAAACATTCAGTACTTC.

The CDR3 bases are TGTGCCAGCAGCTTCGCGACAGTGATTTCCTACGAGCAGTACTTC. Translation: CASSFATVISYEQYF. V usage is TRBV11-2 and J usage is TRBJ2-7; tentatively, D is TRBD1 (5 bases). V lost 3 bases, J lost 1 base, and 13 bases lay in between. Germline V gene lookup returns CDR1 SGHAT and CDR2 FQNNGV. The CDR3 is 15 residues long. The whole variable domain, filled in from reference TRBV11-2 and TRBJ2-7, reads EAGVAQSPRYKIIEKRQSVAFWCNPISGHATLYWYQQILGQGPKLLIQFQNNGVVDDSQLPKDRFSAERLKGVDSTLKIQPAKLEDSAVYLCASSFATVISYEQYFGPGTRLTVT.

The chain combines TRBV7-2 with TRBJ2-1, with D possibly TRBD1 on 5 matching bases. CDR1 and CDR2 (germline): SGHTA, FQGNSA. The CDR3 sequence is 16 residues long. V lost 1 base and J lost 3, with 13 bases in between. The CDR3 region is CASSLEGAAVYNEQFF. CDR3 in DNA: TGTGCCAGCAGCTTAGAAGGGGCGGCCGTCTACAATGAGCAGTTCTTC.

In its sample, this clone was seen a few times. This rearrangement joins TRBV4-2 to TRBJ1-2; the D is unclear. CDR3 length equals 15 residues. Trimming took 0 bases from V and 2 from J, leaving 10 bases between them. Germline V lookup: CDR1 LGHNA, CDR2 YNFKEQ. The DNA for the CDR3 is TGTGCCAGCAGCCAAGATCGTAGCAGCAACTATGGCTACACCTTC. Its protein is CASSQDRSSNYGYTF.

This clone was seen only a few times. The J gene is TRBJ2-3, the V gene TRBV5-1, with 9 bases matching TRBD1. This CDR3 is built from 15 residues. Germline CDR1 is SGHRS and CDR2 is YFSETQ. The junction had 6 bases not matched to a gene; V was cut back by 4 bases and J by 3 bases. The CDR3 region has the DNA TGCGCCAGCAGCGCCAGGACAGGGGAGACAGATACGCAGTATTTT. Translated, it gives CASSARTGETDTQYF.